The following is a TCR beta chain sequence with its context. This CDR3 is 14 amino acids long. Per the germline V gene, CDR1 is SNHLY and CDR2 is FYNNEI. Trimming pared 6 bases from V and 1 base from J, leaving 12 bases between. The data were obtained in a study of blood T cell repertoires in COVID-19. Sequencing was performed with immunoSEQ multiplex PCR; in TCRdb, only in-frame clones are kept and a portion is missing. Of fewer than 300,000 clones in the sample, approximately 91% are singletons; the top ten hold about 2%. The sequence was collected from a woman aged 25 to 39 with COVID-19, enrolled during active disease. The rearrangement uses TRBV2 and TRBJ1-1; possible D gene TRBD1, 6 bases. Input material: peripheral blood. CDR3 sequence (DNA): TGTGCCAGCAGGGGTTACAGGGAGAACACTGAAGCTTTCTTT. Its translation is CASRGYRENTEAFF.